The rows below give T cell receptor beta chains drawn from one sample of a study of technical replicates of blood from a few donors. Sequencing was performed with immunoSEQ multiplex PCR; in TCRdb, only in-frame clones are kept and a portion is missing. The table lists fewer than 70,000 clones, about 86% of them singletons. Material: PBMCs. These receptors were taken from a human donor in good health. Some clones in this sample may be carry-over from other donors' samples. The CDR3 runs from the conserved cysteine through the conserved F or W. A D gene is named only where the DNA matches it firmly. Clone size is not always given. Where it is, it says once, few, many or a class for expanded clones.

clone size	J gene	V gene	D gene	CDR3 DNA	CDR3 protein
once	TRBJ1-2	TRBV5-4	TRBD1	TGTGCCAGCAGCTTGGGGGACAGGGCCAACTATGGCTACACCTTC	CASSLGDRANYGYTF
NA	TRBJ2-7	TRBV7-9	TRBD2	TGTGCCAGCAGCTTAGCGGGCAGCGGGGGTCACGAGCAGTACTTC	CASSLAGSGGHEQYF
few	TRBJ1-6	TRBV4-1	TRBD1	TGCGCCAGCAGCCAGATCCCGGGACAGGGGAGTTCACCCCTCCACTTT	CASSQIPGQGSSPLHF
NA	TRBJ2-5	TRBV18	TRBD1	TGTGCCAGCTCACCGTACAGGGGCCAAGAGACCCAGTACTTC	CASSPYRGQETQYF
NA	TRBJ2-7	TRBV2	NA	TGTGCCAGCAGTGAAGCGAAGGAGGGTGGGCCCAGAGGGCCCTACGAGCAGTACTTC	CASSEAKEGGPRGPYEQYF
NA	TRBJ2-7	TRBV19	NA	TGTGCCAGTAGTATTTCGGTCTCCTACGAGCAGTACTTC	CASSISVSYEQYF
NA	TRBJ2-3	TRBV11-2	NA	TGTGCCAGCAGCTCATTCGGGAGCACAGATACGCAGTATTTT	CASSSFGSTDTQYF
NA	TRBJ1-2	TRBV5-4	NA	TGTGCCAGCAGCTTGGGCCAGGAAACTTATGGCTACACCTTC	CASSLGQETYGYTF
NA	TRBJ2-7	TRBV30	NA	TGTGCCTGGAGTTTCTTTGACGAGCAGTACTTC	CAWSFFDEQYF
NA	TRBJ1-1	TRBV19	TRBD1	TGTGCCACGAAAACAGGGGATAGGACTGAAGCTTTCTTT	CATKTGDRTEAFF
NA	TRBJ2-7	TRBV6-5	NA	TGTGCCAGCAGTTACTCAGGGGGGGGCCCCTACGAGCAGTACTTC	CASSYSGGGPYEQYF
once	TRBJ2-7	TRBV5-4	NA	TGTGCCAGCAGCCTGTGGGCGGGGATCGAGCAGTACTTC	CASSLWAGIEQYF
NA	TRBJ2-6	TRBV18	TRBD1	TGTGCCAGCTCACCTTTTAGGGGGCCGCTAGCTGGGGCCAACGTCCTGACTTTC	CASSPFRGPLAGANVLTF
NA	TRBJ2-7	TRBV7-9	NA	TGTGCCAGCAGTCACCGGGACTCCCGCCAGCAGTACTTC	CASSHRDSRQQYF
NA	TRBJ2-7	TRBV2	TRBD2	TGTGCCACCAAAGGGGAGGGTAGCGGAACCTACGAGCAGTACTTC	CATKGEGSGTYEQYF
NA	TRBJ2-2	TRBV29-1	NA	TGCAGCGTTGATGCAGGACTCACGAAGGGCGGGGAGCTGTTTTTT	CSVDAGLTKGGELFF
NA	TRBJ2-2	TRBV14	TRBD2	TGTGCCAGCAGCCAAGATGAGGTAGCGGGGGGGCCCGGGGAGCTGTTTTTT	CASSQDEVAGGPGELFF
NA	TRBJ2-7	TRBV27	TRBD1	TGTGCCAGCAGTTTACCCCGACAGGGCGAGCAGTACTTC	CASSLPRQGEQYF
NA	TRBJ2-2	TRBV7-3	NA	TGTGCCAGCACCCCTACGAACACCGGGGAGCTGTTTTTT	CASTPTNTGELFF
NA	TRBJ1-2	TRBV4-1	NA	TGCGCCAGCAGCGACCCTCCAAGACAGCGCAACACTAACTATGGCTACACCTTC	CASSDPPRQRNTNYGYTF
NA	TRBJ2-5	TRBV30	NA	TGTGCCTGGAGTGTGGGGCTACAAGAGACCCAGTACTTC	CAWSVGLQETQYF
NA	TRBJ2-3	TRBV14	NA	TGTGCCAGCAGCCAAGCCGGGGGAAATTGGGATACGCAGTATTTT	CASSQAGGNWDTQYF
once	TRBJ1-2	TRBV18	NA	TGTGCCAGCTCACCGTTACCCGCTACGTATGGCTACACCTTC	CASSPLPATYGYTF
NA	TRBJ2-7	TRBV6-6	TRBD1	TGTGCCAGCAGCAGGACAGGGGAGGACGAGCAGTACTTC	CASSRTGEDEQYF